The 16 T cell receptor beta chains given below trace back to one sample, sequenced in a study of breast tumors, draining lymph nodes, adjacent tissues. The lymph nodes were axillary draining lymph nodes from breast cancer patients. Each CDR3 protein is one row after TCRdb ran MiXCR on the multiplex PCR reads. The table records 130,000 or so distinct CDR3 sequences, 21% of them present only once. Sample: axillary lymph node tissue. These receptors were collected from a female donor with breast cancer. Some clones in this sample may be carry-over from other donors' samples.

Remarks on this clonotype: A much larger clone lies a single base off, so this may be a read error. The CDR3 nucleotides read TGTGCCAGTAGTACGCCGGGACGGAACAATCAGCCCCAGCATTTT. Translation gives CASSTPGRNNQPQHF. This chain links TRBV19 with TRBJ1-5; a weak D match, TRBD1 (5 bases). The CDR3 spans 15 residues. Germline CDR1 reads LNHDA; CDR2 reads SQIVND (reference sequence). V lost 4 bases and J lost 3, with 13 bases in between.

This clonotype showed up many times. The chain joins TRBV7-9 to TRBJ1-4; TRBD1 agrees at 9 bases. The germline V gene has CDR1 SEHNR and CDR2 FQNEAQ (reference sequence). V shed 4 bases, J shed 7 bases, and the junction held 4 bases outside the gene matches. This CDR3 is built from 14 residues. The CDR3 sequence is CASSSVDRGEKLFF. CDR3 nucleotides: TGTGCCAGCAGCTCCGTGGACAGGGGTGAAAAACTGTTTTTT.

At least ten counts were recorded for this clonotype. The V gene is TRBV5-6, the J gene TRBJ2-7; possibly TRBD1 or TRBD2 for D (6 bases each). CDR1 is SGHDT, CDR2 YYEEEE, per germline. The length of the CDR3 is 14 residues. The ends were cut back, 4 bases at V and 6 bases at J, with 17 bases in the middle. CDR3 coding DNA: TGTGCCAGCAGCCCGTACGAGGGGGGCCTCGAGCAGTACTTC. Translated: CASSPYEGGLEQYF.

The sample holds many counts of this clonotype. The J gene is TRBJ2-1, the V gene TRBV9; 7 bases line up with TRBD2. This CDR3 comprises 16 residues. CDR1 SGDLS and CDR2 YYNGEE come from the germline V gene. The V segment lost 5 bases and the J segment 9 bases; nucleotides outside the gene matches: 17. DNA of the CDR3: TGTGCCAGCAGGCCTGCGGGGGACCCGGGATTAGGTGAGCAGTTCTTC. It specifies CASRPAGDPGLGEQFF.

About this clonotype: This may be a read error, as it is one base from a much larger clone. CDR3 protein: CAWSVGGAYEQYF. The CDR3 DNA reads TGTGCCTGGAGTGTTGGTGGAGCCTACGAGCAGTACTTC. This chain links TRBV30 with TRBJ2-7, with D unclear. Trimming pared 0 bases from V and 2 bases from J, leaving 8 bases between. CDR3 length equals 13 residues. Germline V CDR1 and CDR2: GTSNPN, SVGIG (reference sequence).

This clonotype was detected many times. This chain uses TRBV5-5 with TRBJ1-6; unclear D gene. This CDR3 has 14 residues. Trimming left V 3 bases short and J 7 bases short, with 11 bases between. The germline CDR1 and CDR2 sequences are SGHKS and YYEKEE (reference sequence). The CDR3, as DNA: TGTGCCAGCAGCTCTGGTAGCGGGAATTCACCCCTCCACTTT. This encodes CASSSGSGNSPLHF.

This clonotype was seen at least ten times. The chain combines TRBV2 with TRBJ1-2, with unresolved D. The V end lost 4 bases, the J end lost 1 base, and 16 bases lay between the germline ends. The V gene's germline CDR1 is SNHLY and CDR2 FYNNEI. This CDR3 spans 16 amino acids. The CDR3: CASSAQGSGVNYGYTF. CDR3 DNA sequence: TGTGCCAGCAGTGCCCAAGGATCTGGAGTTAACTATGGCTACACCTTC.

V gene TRBV28 combines with J gene TRBJ2-3; 11 nucleotides line up with TRBD2. The CDR3 is 16 amino acids. Germline CDR1 is MDHEN and CDR2 is SYDVKM. V dropped 5 bases and J dropped 1; count of bases not matched to a gene: 5. Here the CDR3 reads CASSPPGLAGTDTQYF. The CDR3 bases are TGTGCCAGCAGTCCACCGGGACTAGCGGGCACAGATACGCAGTATTTT.

This clonotype was detected many times. The V gene is TRBV5-1, the J gene TRBJ1-4; no clear D gene. Germline loops: CDR1 SGHRS, CDR2 YFSETQ. The CDR3 runs to 17 residues. V was cut by 0 bases and J by 0 bases, with 12 bases left in between. Here the CDR3 DNA reads TGCGCCAGCAGCTTGGCCGGGCGGTTTGCAACTAATGAAAAACTGTTTTTT. It is translated as CASSLAGRFATNEKLFF.

As regards this clonotype: The germline gene is not matched at one end of the junction; a read error may be the cause. The gene calls are TRBV6-1 and TRBJ2-3; 12 nucleotides match TRBD2. The germline V gene has CDR1 MNHNS and CDR2 SASEGT. The CDR3 is 14 residues long. In nucleotides, the CDR3 is TGTGCCAGCAGTGGGACTAGCGGGACAGGTACGCAGTATTTT. Protein sequence: CASSGTSGTGTQYF.

This clonotype was recorded many times. This chain uses TRBV10-3 with TRBJ2-7, with 10 positions matching TRBD2. The V gene end was trimmed by 0 bases and the J gene end by 3 bases; junction bases not matched to a gene: 2. CDR1 is ENHRY, CDR2 SYGVKD, per germline. The CDR3 sequence is 15 residues long. The CDR3 spells CAISESSGRFYEQYF. The CDR3, as DNA: TGTGCCATCAGTGAGTCTAGCGGGAGGTTCTACGAGCAGTACTTC.

Concerning this clonotype itself: This sequence may be a read error, since a much larger clone differs from it by one base. This rearrangement joins TRBV30 to TRBJ1-2; TRBD1 agrees at 9 bases. V shed 5 bases and J 12 bases; nucleotides not matched to a gene: 7. The CDR3 runs 11 residues. Germline CDR1 and CDR2: GTSNPN and SVGIG (reference sequence). CDR3 in DNA: TGTGCCTGGGGGACAGGGAGAGGCCACACCTTC. It specifies CAWGTGRGHTF.

A single count supports this clonotype. The J gene is TRBJ1-1, the V gene TRBV7-9; D is unclear. The length of the CDR3 is 13 residues. Germline CDR1 reads SEHNR; CDR2 reads FQNEAQ (reference sequence). Trimming took 2 bases from V and 4 from J, leaving 8 bases between them. CDR3 sequence: CASSLTGVTEAFF. The CDR3 DNA follows: TGTGCCAGCAGCTTAACTGGGGTCACTGAAGCTTTCTTT.

This clonotype was detected ten times or more. The J gene is TRBJ2-5, the V gene TRBV5-1, with TRBD2 identical over 8 bases. Germline V lookup: CDR1 SGHRS, CDR2 YFSETQ. With V trimmed by 3 bases and J by 5 bases, 3 bases remained unmatched. CDR3 length: 13 amino acids. The CDR3 coding sequence is TGCGCCAGCAGCTATACTAGCGGCGAGACCCAGTACTTC. This sequence encodes CASSYTSGETQYF.

To note about this clonotype: Possible read error: a much larger clone is one base away. The chain employs TRBV18 and TRBJ2-7, with D perhaps TRBD2 (6 bases). The CDR3 is made up of 16 amino acids. Per germline, CDR1 KGHSH and CDR2 LQKENI. The CDR3 sequence: CASSPLFGGNSYEPYF. DNA for the CDR3: TGTGCCAGCTCACCACTTTTTGGCGGGAACTCCTACGAGCCGTACTTC.

Notes on this clonotype: A much bigger clone sits one base away, suggesting this may be a read error. The V and J genes are TRBV29-1 and TRBJ1-4; 10 nucleotides line up with TRBD1. This CDR3 comprises 14 residues. The V gene's germline CDR1 is SQVTM and CDR2 ANQGSEA. J gave up 3 bases and V 5 bases, and 3 bases lay outside the gene matches. CDR3 DNA: TGCAGCGTTAAAGGGACAGGGGCTAATGAAAAACTGTTTTTT. Translating it yields CSVKGTGANEKLFF.